The 22 T cell receptor beta chains listed next were all sequenced from one sample in a study of response to subunit inactivated influenza vaccine. One entry per CDR3 protein, called by TCRdb with MiXCR from the RT-PCR reads. The table shows about 780,000 distinct CDR3 sequences, with roughly 18% occurring only once. The specimen was PBMCs from blood, collected about 5 days after vaccination. The receptors were sampled from a man aged 50 to 60 who received an inactivated influenza vaccine.

This clonotype was seen more than once but under ten times. The chain employs TRBV7-6 and TRBJ2-1, with TRBD1 matching 9 bases. The CDR3 contains 13 residues. V lost 5 bases to trimming and J lost 8 bases; unmatched junction nucleotides: 4. Germline V gene sequence: CDR1 SGHVS, CDR2 FNYEAQ. CDR3 region: CASSPWTGDEQFF. CDR3 bases: TGTGCCAGCAGCCCCTGGACAGGGGATGAGCAGTTCTTC.

This clonotype was counted a few times. The chain uses TRBV7-9 and TRBJ2-7, with D perhaps assigned TRBD1 or TRBD2 (6 bases each). The CDR3 is 15 amino acids. Trimming pared 5 bases from V and 0 bases from J, leaving 14 bases between. Germline assignment: CDR1 SEHNR and CDR2 FQNEAQ (reference sequence). The CDR3, as DNA: TGTGCCAGCAGCCCTAGGAGGGGGAACTCCTACGAGCAGTACTTC. It encodes CASSPRRGNSYEQYF.

The V gene is TRBV28, the J gene TRBJ1-1; the D is unclear. V lost 7 bases and J 5 bases, leaving 11 bases between the germline ends. Per the germline V gene, CDR1 is MDHEN and CDR2 is SYDVKM. This CDR3 comprises 12 residues. CDR3 in amino acids: CASNSLLTEAFF. The CDR3 region has the DNA TGTGCCAGCAATAGTTTACTAACTGAAGCTTTCTTT.

V and J are TRBV4-1 and TRBJ2-1, with D possibly called TRBD1 or TRBD2 (5 bases each). Germline V gene sequence: CDR1 MGHRA, CDR2 YSYEKL. V gave up 1 base and J gave up 6 bases, with 22 bases separating them. The CDR3 is made up of 18 amino acids. As DNA, the CDR3 is TGCGCCAGCAGCCAAGTGGATCTGGGCTTCGCGAGGGGCAATGAGCAGTTCTTC. It is translated as CASSQVDLGFARGNEQFF.

This clonotype has a handful of counts. The chain links TRBV12-3 or TRBV12-4 to TRBJ2-5; a weak D match, TRBD1 (5 bases). This CDR3 comprises 14 residues. Trimming stripped 7 bases from V and 1 base from J, with 13 bases between. In DNA, the CDR3 is TGTGCCAGCACCGATCTAGGGGCCCAAGAGACCCAGTACTTC. Its protein product is CASTDLGAQETQYF.

This clonotype was picked up a small number of times. This sequence joins TRBV10-3 and TRBJ2-1; D ambiguous. From germline, CDR1 is ENHRY and CDR2 SYGVKD. The CDR3 is made up of 12 amino acids. Trimming cost V 5 bases and J 6 bases, with 8 bases left between them. This CDR3 reads CAISLYGNEQFF. CDR3 DNA sequence: TGTGCCATCAGTCTGTATGGCAATGAGCAGTTCTTC.

The chain combines TRBV12-3 or TRBV12-4 with TRBJ1-1; D unclear. V was clipped by 5 bases and J by 5 bases, with 18 bases between them. The CDR3 contains 15 residues. The CDR3 is CASSPQSVERTEAFF. In DNA, the CDR3 is TGTGCCAGCAGTCCCCAGAGCGTAGAGAGGACTGAAGCTTTCTTT.

This clonotype occurred a few times. The CDR3 coding sequence is TGCGCCAGCAGCTGGGGGGACAGTTCAGATACGCAGTATTTT. As protein: CASSWGDSSDTQYF. The gene calls are TRBV5-1 and TRBJ2-3, with TRBD1 as a possible D gene (7 bases). The V end was cut by 3 bases, the J end by 4 bases, with 12 bases between. CDR3 length equals 14 residues. Germline V gene data show CDR1 as SGHRS and CDR2 as YFSETQ.

This clonotype was observed a handful of times. This rearrangement joins TRBV27 to TRBJ2-7; D may be TRBD1 (6 bases). The CDR3 spans 12 residues. V was clipped by 3 bases and J by 6 bases, with 9 bases between them. Per the germline V gene, CDR1 is MNHEY and CDR2 is SMNVEV (reference sequence). The CDR3 nucleotides are TGTGCCAGCAGTTTCGGCAGGGGCGAGCAGTACTTC. Amino acids: CASSFGRGEQYF.

The chain carries TRBV20-1 and TRBJ2-5; 8 nucleotides align to TRBD1. The CDR3 is made up of 12 amino acids. Per the germline V gene, CDR1 is DFQATT and CDR2 is SNEGSKA (reference sequence). J lost 3 bases, V lost 4 bases, and 1 base had no gene match. CDR3 bases: TGCAGTGCTACGACAGGGGAAGAGACCCAGTACTTC. It encodes CSATTGEETQYF.

The chain joins TRBV25-1 to TRBJ2-7; D is unclear. This CDR3 is built from 11 residues. V shed 4 bases and J shed 5 bases, with 6 bases lying between them. Germline CDR1 and CDR2: MGHDK and SYGVNS. CDR3 protein: CASSVLNEQYF. CDR3 sequence (DNA): TGTGCCAGCAGTGTGCTAAACGAGCAGTACTTC.

The V and J genes are TRBV5-1 and TRBJ2-1; 13 nucleotides align to TRBD2. CDR3 size: 18 residues. Germline V gives CDR1 SGHRS, CDR2 YFSETQ. Trimming cost V 0 bases and J 8 bases; bases outside gene matches: 11. The CDR3 DNA is TGCGCCAGCAGCTTGGAACTAGCGGGGGGGCCTTTATCAGATGAGCAGTTCTTC. It translates to CASSLELAGGPLSDEQFF.

J is TRBJ2-2 and V is TRBV5-5; 7 positions match TRBD1. This CDR3 contains 17 residues. The junction had 10 bases not matched to a gene; V was cut back by 4 bases and J by 1 base. The germline gives CDR1 SGHKS, CDR2 YYEKEE (reference sequence). The CDR3, as DNA: TGTGCCAGCAGCGGGGAATCCGGGACAGTGAACACCGGGGAGCTGTTTTTT. It is translated as CASSGESGTVNTGELFF.

This clonotype was counted a few times. The chain has TRBV4-2 and TRBJ1-3, with TRBD1 identical over 7 bases. After removal of 5 bases from V and 4 bases from J, the junction contained 8 bases not matched to a gene. The CDR3 spans 15 residues. Germline values: CDR1 LGHNA, CDR2 YNFKEQ. CDR3 nucleotide sequence: TGTGCCAGCAGCATTTTACAGGGGAGCGGAAACACCATATATTTT. Its protein product is CASSILQGSGNTIYF.

The CDR3 bases are TGTGCCAGCAGCTCGCAGGGGATTGGGAATGAGCAGTTCTTC. This translates into CASSSQGIGNEQFF. The gene calls are TRBV7-2 and TRBJ2-1; D is perhaps TRBD1 (6 bases). The germline V gene encodes CDR1 SGHTA and CDR2 FQGNSA. Trimming pared 4 bases from V and 7 bases from J, leaving 14 bases between. The CDR3 sequence is 14 residues long.

On this clonotype itself: With a much larger clone just one base away, this may be a read error. This chain uses TRBV20-1 with TRBJ1-5; D perhaps matches TRBD1 (5 bases). Trimming removed 2 bases at V and 1 base at J, with 18 bases between. Germline V CDR1 and CDR2: DFQATT, SNEGSKA (reference sequence). This CDR3 has 17 residues. As DNA, the CDR3 is TGCAGTGCTAGAAGAACAGCAGGGCTTATGAGCAATCAGCCCCAGCATTTT. Translation: CSARRTAGLMSNQPQHF.

The chain has TRBV5-1 and TRBJ2-7, with D possibly TRBD1 on 6 matching bases. Trimming removed 3 bases from V and 2 bases from J, with 15 bases in between. The CDR3 extends over 15 amino acids. Germline V gene data show CDR1 as SGHRS and CDR2 as YFSETQ. In nucleotides, the CDR3 is TGCGCCAGCAGCTCCCCGGACAGCGGAGCCTACGAGCAGTACTTC. Encoded protein: CASSSPDSGAYEQYF.

The chain employs TRBV2 and TRBJ2-5; 9 bases are a match to TRBD2. The CDR3 runs to 15 residues. The J segment lost 1 base and the V segment lost 3 bases, leaving 3 bases of the junction unmatched. Germline V CDR1 and CDR2: SNHLY, FYNNEI. CDR3 loop: CASSDLAGPQETQYF. The CDR3 bases are TGTGCCAGCAGTGATCTAGCGGGGCCCCAAGAGACCCAGTACTTC.

The chain couples TRBV12-3 or TRBV12-4 to TRBJ1-1; unclear D gene. This CDR3 has 15 amino acids. Trimming took 3 bases from V and 0 from J, leaving 11 bases between them. The DNA of the CDR3 is TGTGCCAGCAGTTTTTCGTGGGCCATGAACACTGAAGCTTTCTTT. It specifies CASSFSWAMNTEAFF.

The rearrangement links TRBV6-6 to TRBJ2-4; perhaps D is TRBD1 or TRBD2 (5 bases each). CDR1 and CDR2 (germline): MNHNY, SVGAGI (reference sequence). CDR3 length: 13 residues. Trimming took off 6 bases at V and 5 bases at J, with 11 bases between the two ends. The CDR3 loop is CASSRDVENIQYF. CDR3 nucleotide sequence: TGTGCCAGCAGCCGGGACGTCGAAAACATTCAGTACTTC.

At least ten counts were recorded for this clonotype. This chain's CDR3 is CASSFGGTSEAGELFF. The CDR3 region has the DNA TGTGCCAGCAGCTTTGGGGGGACTAGCGAGGCCGGGGAGCTGTTTTTT. The genes are TRBV7-7 and TRBJ2-2; 10 bases line up with TRBD2. CDR1 is SSHAT and CDR2 is FNYEAQ in the germline V gene (reference sequence). Trimming cost V 3 bases and J 6 bases; bases outside gene matches: 7. The CDR3 length is 16 residues.

This clonotype has ten or more counts. V gene TRBV6-1 combines with J gene TRBJ2-5; possibly TRBD1 or TRBD2 for D (5 bases each). V gave up 6 bases and J gave up 5 bases, with 19 bases separating them. The CDR3 is made up of 15 amino acids. Germline V gene data show CDR1 as MNHNS and CDR2 as SASEGT. The CDR3 DNA follows: TGTGCCAGCAGCCTGTCCGGGACGCGTGGGGAGACCCAGTACTTC. Amino acid sequence: CASSLSGTRGETQYF.